The 2 T cell receptor beta chains reported below all come from one sample, sequenced in a study of blood T cell repertoires in COVID-19. Here immunoSEQ multiplex PCR was the method, and the copy in TCRdb shows in-frame clones only, minus some. Among around 150,000 clones listed, just over 85% were seen once. Sequencing input: peripheral blood. All receptors come from a man in his 70s with acute or convalescent COVID-19.

This rearrangement joins TRBV10-1 to TRBJ1-3; 10 bases fit TRBD1. Germline V CDR1 and CDR2: WNHNN, SYGVQD (reference sequence). With 6 bases clipped from V and 3 bases from J, the junction kept 8 bases outside the gene matches. The CDR3 runs to 16 residues. DNA of the CDR3: TGCGCCAGCAGCGAAGGGGACAGGGGTGGTGGAAACACCATATATTTT. This encodes CASSEGDRGGGNTIYF.

The CDR3 region has the DNA TGTGCCAGTAGTTGGAGTAGCGGGACGTCCGGGGAGCTGTTTTTT. It codes for CASSWSSGTSGELFF. The chain combines TRBV19 with TRBJ2-2; 8 nucleotides align to TRBD2. This CDR3 comprises 15 residues. Trimming removed 5 bases from V and 6 bases from J; junction bases left unmatched: 8. Germline V CDR1 and CDR2: LNHDA, SQIVND (reference sequence).